Following are 7 T cell receptor beta chains from one sample sequenced in a study of patients and donors after allogeneic stem cell transplantation. TCRdb independently ran MiXCR on the RT-PCR reads; one entry per CDR3 protein. Of fewer than 15,000 distinct CDR3 sequences in the sample, under 30% are singletons; the top ten hold less than 60%. Input material: blood, either unsorted or a sorted T cell fraction (not recorded which). The receptor source for this set is a human donor who was either an allogeneic HSCT recipient or a stem cell or donor lymphocyte infusion donor (not recorded which). It is not recorded whose cells these are; they may come from a transplant donor.

This clonotype was found a few times. The gene calls are TRBV2 and TRBJ1-2; TRBD1 aligns across 8 bases. Germline trimming cut 5 bases from V and 3 bases from J; bases unmatched to any gene: 14. The CDR3 has 17 amino acids. Germline lookup yields CDR1 SNHLY and CDR2 FYNNEI. CDR3 region: CASSRTGQDGIHYGYTF. CDR3 sequence (DNA): TGTGCCAGCAGTCGCACGGGACAGGACGGTATACACTATGGCTACACCTTC.

V is TRBV19 and J is TRBJ2-3, with D maybe TRBD2 (6 bases). Germline values: CDR1 LNHDA, CDR2 SQIVND (reference sequence). The CDR3 runs 14 residues. Trimming took 3 bases from V and 4 from J, leaving 11 bases between them. CDR3 in DNA: TGTGCCAGTAGTATCCGGGGGAGCCCAGATACGCAGTATTTT. Its protein product is CASSIRGSPDTQYF.

Concerning this clonotype itself: Given a much more abundant clone one base away, this may be a read error. The CDR3 protein is CSVETGVDTEAFF. CDR3 nucleotide sequence: TGCAGCGTTGAGACAGGGGTGGACACTGAAGCTTTCTTT. The gene calls are TRBV29-1 and TRBJ1-1; 8 nucleotides agree with TRBD1. Trimming at V came to 3 bases and at J to 3 bases, leaving 3 bases not matched to a gene. The CDR3 spans 13 residues. In germline, CDR1 is SQVTM, CDR2 ANQGSEA.

This clonotype turned up a few times. V is TRBV6-2 or TRBV6-3 and J is TRBJ1-5; the D is unclear. Germline values: CDR1 MNHEY, CDR2 SVGEGT. V was clipped by 0 bases and J by 5 bases, with 8 bases between them. The CDR3 contains 14 residues. DNA of the CDR3: TGTGCCAGCAGTTACTCGAGTGCAGATCAGCCCCAGCATTTT. Its translation: CASSYSSADQPQHF.

In its sample, this clonotype was seen a few times. This chain uses TRBV7-9 with TRBJ2-1; 9 bases align to TRBD2. V lost 2 bases, J lost 4 bases, and 6 bases stayed unmatched. The CDR3 is 16 residues long. Looked up from germline, CDR1 is SEHNR and CDR2 is FQNEAQ (reference sequence). CDR3 loop: CASSLRRLADYNEQFF. CDR3 sequence (DNA): TGTGCCAGCAGCTTAAGGCGACTAGCGGATTACAATGAGCAGTTCTTC. Based on the CDR3 plus reference TRBV7-9 and TRBJ2-1, the full variable domain is DTGVSQNPRHKITKRGQNVTFRCDPISEHNRLYWYRQTLGQGPEFLTYFQNEAQLEKSRLLSDRFSAERPKGSFSTLEIQRTEQGDSAMYLCASSLRRLADYNEQFFGPGTRLTVL.

CDR3 in amino acids: CASSQDLQNYGYTF. In DNA form, the CDR3 reads TGCGCCAGCAGCCAAGACCTCCAGAACTATGGCTACACCTTC. V gene TRBV4-3 combines with J gene TRBJ1-2; D not certain. Germline CDR1 is LGHNA and CDR2 is YSLEER. The ends were cut back, 0 bases at V and 2 bases at J, with 7 bases in the middle. This CDR3 comprises 14 residues.

This clonotype has a handful of counts. This sequence joins TRBV4-2 and TRBJ1-6; D remains ambiguous. The CDR3 is 14 amino acids. The V gene's germline CDR1 is LGHNA and CDR2 YNFKEQ. Trimming pared 3 bases from V and 5 bases from J, leaving 8 bases between. The CDR3 reads CASSQSPNNSPLHF. The CDR3 DNA sequence: TGTGCCAGCAGCCAGTCCCCTAATAATTCACCCCTCCACTTT.